This T cell receptor beta chain was captured by sequencing in a study of blood T cell repertoires in COVID-19. Background on the study: T cells, B-cell-depleted T cells, or PBMCs provided the cDNA or gDNA that served as material.

This clone was seen just once. From germline, CDR1 is MNHNY and CDR2 SVGAGI (reference sequence). The CDR3 covers 16 residues. J was trimmed by 0 bases and V by 7 bases; bases with no gene match: 10. Under the authors' procedure: From reference gene primer amplification, estimates of nucleated cell counts were derived. Using immunoSEQ multiplex PCR, the repertoire was profiled, and TCRdb retains in-frame clones only, with some absent. The D gene and trimming were derived from the DNA, and the V and J assignments and clone size from that table. The sample has approximately 92,000 clones; 80% to 85% are singletons.

The rearrangement uses TRBV6-6 and TRBJ2-7; 9 bases map to TRBD1. The sequenced sample consisted of peripheral blood. The TCR comes from a man between 65 and 85 years old with active or convalescent COVID-19. CDR3 DNA: TGTGCCAGCACGGAGAACAGGGGGCCGAGCTCCTACGAGCAGTACTTC. This sequence encodes CASTENRGPSSYEQYF.